Shown below are 12 T cell receptor beta chains from a single sample sequenced in a study of shared clonotypes between healthy human individuals. The method was immunoSEQ multiplex PCR; TCRdb's version includes in-frame clones alone and lacks a portion of them. The sample lists hundreds of thousands of clones, about 91% occurring once. Naive-designated CD8 cells lacked CD45RO, were positively enriched for CCR7, and omitted terminally differentiated effector memory CD45RA+ cells. Sequenced sample: naive CD8+ T cells sorted from blood. The source of these receptors is a man aged 30 to 45 in good health.

The V call is TRBV19, the J call TRBJ2-7, with 7 positions matching TRBD1. CDR1 is LNHDA and CDR2 is SQIVND in the germline V gene (reference sequence). V was pared by 9 bases and J by 7 bases, with 9 bases of the junction left unmatched. The CDR3 totals 12 residues. The CDR3 is CASRDRRSEQYF. In DNA, the CDR3 is TGTGCCAGCCGGGACAGAAGGAGTGAGCAGTACTTC.

The chain recombines TRBV27 with TRBJ2-7; D may be TRBD1 (6 bases). Germline CDR1 is MNHEY and CDR2 is SMNVEV (reference sequence). V was cut by 5 bases and J by 4 bases, with 15 bases left in between. The CDR3 consists of 14 residues. For the CDR3, the DNA is TGTGCCAGCAGTAACCATCCCACAGGGTACGAGCAGTACTTC. This sequence encodes CASSNHPTGYEQYF.

The V and J genes are TRBV7-9 and TRBJ2-1; tentatively, D is TRBD2 (6 bases). V lost 2 bases and J 5 bases, leaving 16 bases between the germline ends. Per germline, CDR1 SEHNR and CDR2 FQNEAQ (reference sequence). The CDR3 has 16 residues. This CDR3 is CASSLKVGSFDNEQFF. CDR3 sequence (DNA): TGTGCCAGCAGCTTAAAGGTCGGGAGTTTCGACAATGAGCAGTTCTTC.

V gene TRBV12-5 combines with J gene TRBJ2-1, with D unclear. V lost 5 bases, J lost 11 bases, and 10 bases lay in between. The CDR3 is 11 amino acids. Per the germline V gene, CDR1 is LGHNT and CDR2 is FRNRAP. CDR3 sequence: CASGPYSKQFF. The CDR3 bases are TGTGCTAGTGGTCCCTACTCTAAGCAGTTCTTC.

V usage is TRBV5-1 and J usage is TRBJ1-2, with D unresolved. Germline V lookup: CDR1 SGHRS, CDR2 YFSETQ. V was clipped by 0 bases and J by 9 bases, with 18 bases between them. The CDR3 spans 15 residues. The CDR3 is CASSLELGWARSYTF. The DNA of the CDR3 is TGCGCCAGCAGCTTGGAGTTGGGATGGGCCAGGAGCTACACCTTC.

As to this clone: The sample holds other DNA sequences that translate to the same CDR3. The chain combines TRBV29-1 with TRBJ2-1; no clear D gene. Trimming removed 4 bases from V and 3 bases from J, with 4 bases in between. CDR3 length: 11 residues. Germline CDR1 reads SQVTM; CDR2 reads ANQGSEA. CDR3: CSVGGYNEQFF. As DNA, the CDR3 is TGCAGCGTTGGGGGCTACAATGAGCAGTTCTTC.

This clone was counted once. The rearrangement joins TRBV27 to TRBJ1-5; D unclear. The CDR3 loop spans 15 amino acids. Between the trimmed V and J ends, which lost 0 bases and 3 bases, there was a span of 9 bases. Per germline, CDR1 MNHEY and CDR2 SMNVEV (reference sequence). The CDR3 nucleotides are TGTGCCAGCAGTTTATCGGTACAGCCCAATCAGCCCCAGCATTTT. It yields the protein CASSLSVQPNQPQHF.

Regarding this clone: This may be a read error: a much more frequent sequence differs by one nucleotide. The sample contains more than one DNA sequence encoding this CDR3. The chain recombines TRBV19 with TRBJ1-5; D is uncertain. Germline V gene lookup returns CDR1 LNHDA and CDR2 SQIVND (reference sequence). This CDR3 spans 14 amino acids. Trimming pared 3 bases from V and 0 bases from J, leaving 6 bases between. This chain's CDR3 is CASSIGHSNQPQHF. The CDR3, as DNA: TGTGCCAGTAGTATTGGTCATAGCAATCAGCCCCAGCATTTT.

For this clone: At one end the junction does not follow the germline gene, possibly because of a read error. This sequence joins TRBV9 and TRBJ2-1; 10 nucleotides match TRBD2. Germline assignment: CDR1 SGDLS and CDR2 YYNGEE. CDR3 size: 15 residues. CDR3 sequence: CASSVTTSGYNEQLF. The CDR3 DNA is TGTGCCAGCAGCGTTACGACTAGCGGGTACAATGAGCAGCTCTTC.

This sequence joins TRBV15 and TRBJ2-2; a weak D match, TRBD1 (5 bases). V was trimmed by 0 bases and J by 6 bases, leaving 17 bases between them. Germline lookup yields CDR1 LNHNV and CDR2 YYDKDF (reference sequence). CDR3 length equals 17 residues. The CDR3 coding sequence is TGTGCCACCAGCAGAGAATTCTTAGCAGTGGGGCCCGGGGAGCTGTTTTTT. It translates to CATSREFLAVGPGELFF.

The V call is TRBV7-9, the J call TRBJ2-1, with D unresolved. CDR3 length equals 14 residues. The germline CDR1 and CDR2 sequences are SEHNR and FQNEAQ (reference sequence). The germline V and J ends were trimmed by 5 bases and 7 bases, with 15 bases remaining between them. The CDR3 spells CASSQVRIGNEQFF. Written as DNA, the CDR3 is TGTGCCAGCAGCCAAGTCCGGATTGGGAATGAGCAGTTCTTC.

The CDR3 reads CASSSLAASTDTQYF. In DNA form, the CDR3 reads TGTGCCAGCAGCTCCCTAGCGGCTAGCACAGATACGCAGTATTTT. The J gene is TRBJ2-3, the V gene TRBV7-9; TRBD2 aligns across 7 bases. The germline V gene has CDR1 SEHNR and CDR2 FQNEAQ (reference sequence). Trimming took 4 bases from V and 0 from J; bases not matched to a gene: 4. There are 15 residues in the CDR3. Based on the CDR3 plus reference TRBV7-9 and TRBJ2-3, the full variable domain is DTGVSQNPRHKITKRGQNVTFRCDPISEHNRLYWYRQTLGQGPEFLTYFQNEAQLEKSRLLSDRFSAERPKGSFSTLEIQRTEQGDSAMYLCASSSLAASTDTQYFGPGTRLTVL.